This T cell receptor beta chain derives from a study of blood T cell repertoires in COVID-19 (dated by TCRdb to the early 2020s). About the full investigation: The collaborator samples originated in the United States, Italy and Spain and spanned the acute and convalescent phases of COVID-19. Nearly every sample came with metadata listing a de-identified subject ID, COVID-19 status, age in years and sex. A freely available public database, intended as a resource for researchers studying the immune response to SARS-CoV-2, is where the repertoires were released. Deeply sampled blood TCRbeta repertoires from subjects exposed to, actively infected with, or recovered from COVID-19 were included in the dataset. The prospective study material was composed of cDNA or gDNA derived from T cells, B-cell-depleted T cells, or PBMCs. Samples came from the ongoing ImmuneRACE study (first 160 participants) plus 1,254 subjects from 6 global collaborators. Where available, HLA class I and class II types were obtained from metadata supplied by the sample provider rather than from assay-based typing. Study-wide findings and limitations: The amount of clinical and demographic metadata varied by source and participant and was provided uncurated.

Whole blood was collected in K2EDTA tubes by collaborating institutions according to the institutions' own protocols. For TCRbeta analysis, collaborator samples were shipped as frozen whole blood, as isolated PBMCs, or as DNA extracted from either sample type. TCRbeta CDR3 regions were amplified from genomic DNA using the immunoSEQ Assay, a bias-controlled multiplex PCR. The authors' analysis ran thus. The number of nucleated cells in each sample was estimated from the amplification of reference gene primers within the assay. To quantify the absolute abundance of each unique TCRbeta CDR3 rearrangement, sequence reads were collapsed and filtered. For each sample, productive Simpson clonality was calculated as the square root of Simpson's diversity index across productive rearrangements. As stored in TCRdb, this immuneACCESS dataset retains in-frame rearrangements with V and J assigned. A fraction of the clones does not appear; measured against another copy, unresolved V genes explain less than half of the discrepancy, and the remainder lacks a known reason. That table furnishes V, J and clone size, whereas the DNA furnished D and trimming. This sample comprises 200,000 to 250,000 clones, 65% to 90% of them detected only once. Around 9.5% of the sample is in the top ten clones.

As concerns this clone: This clone's antigen is unknown. Per-base quality was not reported, and no clone a single base away is much larger than it.

This receptor was identified in a man in his fifties or sixties with active or convalescent COVID-19. Sequenced material: peripheral blood.

The nucleotide sequence reads as follows: TGTGCCAGCCGTCCCGGGACAGGGGGCCGAGGGGCTGAAGCTTTCTTT. This encodes CASRPGTGGRGAEAFF. The rearrangement combines TRBV2 with TRBJ1-1; 12 central bases correspond to TRBD1. From V the trimming removes 8 bases and from J it removes 6 bases, while the gene matches leave 13 bases of the junction unaccounted for. The CDR3 covers 16 residues, taking in both the cysteine and the phenylalanine. Kept here is only the CDR3 DNA, which spans 48 bases and is read in frame from base 1. Per the germline V gene, SNHLY is the CDR1 and FYNNEI is the CDR2.